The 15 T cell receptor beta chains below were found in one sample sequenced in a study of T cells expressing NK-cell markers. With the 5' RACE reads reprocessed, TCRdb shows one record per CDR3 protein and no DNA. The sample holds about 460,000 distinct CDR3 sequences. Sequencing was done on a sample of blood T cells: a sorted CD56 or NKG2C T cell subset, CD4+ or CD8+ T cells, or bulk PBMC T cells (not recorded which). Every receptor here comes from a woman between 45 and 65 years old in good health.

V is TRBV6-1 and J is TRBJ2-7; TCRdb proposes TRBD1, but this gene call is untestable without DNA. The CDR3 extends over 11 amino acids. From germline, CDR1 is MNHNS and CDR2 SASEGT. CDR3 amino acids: CASSSPVEQYF.

CDR3 region: CASSVRDEQYF. V usage is TRBV9 and J usage is TRBJ2-7. The CDR3 runs to 11 residues. The germline CDR1 and CDR2 sequences are SGDLS and YYNGEE.

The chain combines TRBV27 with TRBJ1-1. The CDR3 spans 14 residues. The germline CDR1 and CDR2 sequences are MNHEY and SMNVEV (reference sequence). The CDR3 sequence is CASTSGRGITEAFF.

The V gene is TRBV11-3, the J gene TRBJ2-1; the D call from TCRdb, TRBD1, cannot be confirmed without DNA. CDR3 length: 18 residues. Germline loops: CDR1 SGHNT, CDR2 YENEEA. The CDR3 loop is CASSLDSPKVQGRNEQFF. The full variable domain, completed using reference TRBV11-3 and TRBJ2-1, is EAGVVQSPRYKIIEKKQPVAFWCNPISGHNTLYWYLQNLGQGPELLIRYENEEAVDDSQLPKDRFSAERLKGVDSTLKIQPAELGDSAVYLCASSLDSPKVQGRNEQFFGPGTRLTVL.

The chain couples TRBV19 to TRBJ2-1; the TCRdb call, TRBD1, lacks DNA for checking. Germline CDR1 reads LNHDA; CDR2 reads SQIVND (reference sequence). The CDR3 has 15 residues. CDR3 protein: CASRARGFPYNEQFF.

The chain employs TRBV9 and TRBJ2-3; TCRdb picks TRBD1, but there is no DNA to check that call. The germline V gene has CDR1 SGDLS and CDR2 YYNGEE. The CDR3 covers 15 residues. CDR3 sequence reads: CASSVAWTDTDTQYF. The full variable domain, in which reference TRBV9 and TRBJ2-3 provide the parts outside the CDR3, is DSGVTQTPKHLITATGQRVTLRCSPRSGDLSVYWYQQSLDQGLQFLIQYYNGEERAKGNILERFSAQQFPDLHSELNLSSLELGDSALYFCASSVAWTDTDTQYFGPGTRLTVL.

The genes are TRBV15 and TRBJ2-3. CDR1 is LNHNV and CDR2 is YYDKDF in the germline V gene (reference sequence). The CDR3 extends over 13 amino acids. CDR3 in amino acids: CATSRALGDTQYF.

The CDR3 sequence: CASSQDQTQAVDEQFF. This chain connects TRBV14 to TRBJ2-1. This CDR3 is built from 16 residues. Germline V lookup: CDR1 SGHDN, CDR2 FVKESK.

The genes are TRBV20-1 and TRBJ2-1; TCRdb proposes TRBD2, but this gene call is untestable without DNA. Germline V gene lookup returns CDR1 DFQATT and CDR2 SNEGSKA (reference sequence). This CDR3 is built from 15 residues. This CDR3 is CSARSDRTSLNEQFF.

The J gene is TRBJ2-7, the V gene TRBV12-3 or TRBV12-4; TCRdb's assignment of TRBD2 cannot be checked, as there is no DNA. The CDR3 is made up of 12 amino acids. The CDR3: CASSRSTYEQYF.

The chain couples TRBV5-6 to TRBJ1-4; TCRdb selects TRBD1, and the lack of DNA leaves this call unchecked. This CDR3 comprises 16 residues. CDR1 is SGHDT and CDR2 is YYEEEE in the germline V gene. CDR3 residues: CASSPNRGQPNEKLFF.

The CDR3 is CASSLAGFSTDDEQFF. This chain links TRBV7-9 with TRBJ2-1. Germline values: CDR1 SEHNR, CDR2 FQNEAQ (reference sequence). This CDR3 contains 16 residues.

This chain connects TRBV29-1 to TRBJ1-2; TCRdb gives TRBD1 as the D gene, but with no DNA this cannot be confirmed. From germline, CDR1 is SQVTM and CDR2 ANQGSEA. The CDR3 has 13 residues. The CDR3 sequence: CSEQGQSNYGYTF.

This CDR3 reads CATGRDGADTQYF. The chain carries TRBV5-1 and TRBJ2-3; without DNA, the TCRdb call of TRBD1 cannot be checked. CDR3 length: 13 amino acids. Germline values: CDR1 SGHRS, CDR2 YFSETQ. Variable domain in full (rest from reference TRBV5-1 and TRBJ2-3): KAGVTQTPRYLIKTRGQQVTLSCSPISGHRSVSWYQQTPGQGLQFLFEYFSETQRNKGNFPGRFSGRQFSNSRSEMNVSTLELGDSALYLCATGRDGADTQYFGPGTRLTVL.

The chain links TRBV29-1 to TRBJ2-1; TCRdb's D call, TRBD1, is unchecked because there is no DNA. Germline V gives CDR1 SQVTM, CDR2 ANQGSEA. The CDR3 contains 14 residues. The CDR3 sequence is CSVVRATSGVEQFF.